This TCR beta chain was identified during a study of CD8 T cells in Susac syndrome. From germline, CDR1 is MGHRA and CDR2 YSYEKL. The CDR3 consists of 14 residues. The J segment lost 5 bases and the V segment lost 5 bases, leaving 6 bases of the junction unmatched. When the RNA was reverse transcribed, random hexamers were used with an input of 0.5 to 1 ug. The CDR3 of TCR beta was amplified by immunoSEQ multiplex PCR across 54 Vbeta and 13 Jbeta. Each CDR3 protein is one row after TCRdb ran MiXCR on the immunoSEQ multiplex PCR reads. The table has approximately 260,000 distinct CDR3 sequences, 90% to 96% seen once.

This chain connects TRBV4-1 to TRBJ2-4; 7 bases fit TRBD1. The sequenced sample was CD4+ T cells from PBMCs. The receptor comes from a human donor with Susac syndrome. CDR3 region: CASSITGAQNIQYF. In DNA form, the CDR3 reads TGCGCCAGCAGCATCACAGGGGCCCAAAACATTCAGTACTTC.